The sample holds many counts of the clone carrying this TCR beta chain. Germline CDR1 reads MNHEY; CDR2 reads SVGAGI. With 0 bases removed from V and 4 bases from J, the gap between germline ends came to 6 bases. The CDR3 covers 13 residues. The sample comes from a study of T cells in Graves' hyperthyroidism and ophthalmopathy. Authors of the study amplified TCR beta CDR3 regions from RNA transcripts. The primer set for the first-round RT-PCR of the TCR CDR3 was HTBI. MiXCR, applied by TCRdb to the multiplex PCR reads, yields one record per CDR3 protein. Of about 350,000 distinct CDR3 sequences listed, 18% are singletons.

Sequencing used blood. This TCR was recovered from a middle-aged woman with Graves' ophthalmopathy. The chain joins TRBV6-5 to TRBJ1-2, with unresolved D. CDR3: CASSYSGPYGYTF. As DNA, the CDR3 is TGTGCCAGCAGTTACTCGGGCCCCTATGGCTACACCTTC.